Below, one TCR beta chain is given with its context. Its antigen is currently unknown. Sequencing used immunoSEQ multiplex PCR; TCRdb keeps in-frame clones, though not all of them. The sample yields about 80,000 clones, 92% seen once. The data were obtained in a study of graft-versus-host responses after intestinal transplantation. Study context: In this cohort, recipients had multivisceral, liver-intestinal, or isolated intestinal transplants. All recipients were given anti-thymocyte globulin induction, and tacrolimus and steroids were then administered for around three years. Study-level results: Early post-transplant HvG declines tracked with peak circulating GvH clone levels. Recipient bone marrow held GvH clones, some seen earlier in ileum or blood.

This CDR3 contains 15 residues. Trimming at V came to 3 bases and at J to 2 bases, leaving 3 bases not matched to a gene. The V gene's germline CDR1 is SGHNT and CDR2 YYREEE (reference sequence). The input for sequencing was PBMCs, taken 98 days after intestinal transplantation. V gene TRBV5-4 combines with J gene TRBJ2-3; 10 nucleotides align to TRBD2. This clonotype originated in a human patient who received an intestinal transplant, so some T cells may come from the graft donor. The CDR3 nucleotides read TGTGCCAGCAGCTGGACTAGCGGCATCACAGATACGCAGTATTTT. This encodes CASSWTSGITDTQYF.